The clone carrying this T cell receptor beta chain was observed at least ten times. Its antigen is undetermined. The data are from a study of T-cell reconstitution after alpha-beta-depleted transplantation in children. General study findings and limits: After one year, T-cell counts and TCRbeta diversity mostly came from new T cells. In some patients, recipient T cells and intrathymic progenitors surviving conditioning explained high day-60 diversity.

The CDR3 totals 17 residues. V lost 4 bases and J lost 1, with 19 bases in between. CDR1 is SEHNR and CDR2 is FQNEAQ in the germline V gene (reference sequence). It was with unique molecular identifiers that the TCRbeta library was prepared. One entry per CDR3 protein, called by TCRdb with MiXCR from the PCR reads. The data contain 550,000 to 600,000 distinct CDR3 sequences, around 23% of them seen just once; the ten biggest clones take up about 14%. Here the sequenced sample was PBMCs, mostly from graft donor cells, taken 360 days after TCRalphabeta/CD19-depleted stem cell transplant. V gene TRBV7-9 combines with J gene TRBJ1-1, with D possibly being TRBD1 (5 bases). The TCR sequence derives from a boy younger than two who had a stem cell transplant for acute myeloid leukemia, so the T cells may come from the graft donor. The CDR3: CASSSPPEGRWNTEAFF. Here the CDR3 DNA reads TGTGCCAGCAGCTCCCCCCCTGAGGGGCGGTGGAACACTGAAGCTTTCTTT.